This T cell receptor (beta chain) was profiled in a study of identical twins. This CDR3 is 14 amino acids long. V lost 5 bases and J lost 4, with 15 bases in between. TCRdb re-derived calls from the 5' RACE reads in MiXCR, one entry per CDR3 protein. The table lists more than 200,000 distinct CDR3 sequences, around a tenth of them singletons. Study results and limitations: Cord blood beta clonotypes that were abundant carried fewer insertions, and memory repertoires showed no such trend.

As for this clonotype: Antigen unknown.

Sequencing input: memory (CD45RO+) T cells sorted from blood. The chain has TRBV12-3 or TRBV12-4 and TRBJ2-7; a possible D gene is TRBD1 (5 bases). The clonotype comes from a woman younger than 35 in good health. The CDR3 spells CASSLRIQVYEQYF. The CDR3, as DNA: TGTGCCAGCAGTCTACGGATACAGGTTTACGAGCAGTACTTC.